This TCR beta chain comes out of a study of blood T cell repertoires in COVID-19. In the authors' workflow: Estimation of nucleated cell counts was performed using reference gene primer amplification. The protocol was immunoSEQ multiplex PCR, while the TCRdb copy is restricted to in-frame clones and leaves out a portion. V, J and clone size are those of that table, while D and trimming were read from the DNA. The table lists 300,000 to 350,000 clones, more than 80% of them singletons. Unmatched junction bases numbered 4, after V lost 4 bases and J lost 7 bases. CDR3 length: 13 amino acids. The germline V gene has CDR1 MGHDK and CDR2 SYGVNS.

This TCR derives from a woman between 25 and 40 years old with COVID-19, enrolled during active disease. The sample consisted of peripheral blood. The genes are TRBV25-1 and TRBJ2-1, with 7 bases matching TRBD1. CDR3 residues: CASSGAGGNEQFF. CDR3 coding DNA: TGTGCCAGCAGTGGGGCAGGGGGAAATGAGCAGTTCTTC.